This T cell receptor beta chain was captured in a study of T cells in Graves' hyperthyroidism and ophthalmopathy. The CDR3 is 14 amino acids. Trimming took off 5 bases at V and 8 bases at J, with 15 bases between the two ends. Germline V CDR1 and CDR2: MDHEN, SYDVKM. This clonotype was seen a handful of times. Regions amplified from RNA transcripts were the TCR beta CDR3 regions. HTBI primers drove first-round RT-PCR of the TCR CDR3. TCRdb recomputed calls from the multiplex PCR reads with MiXCR, one row per CDR3 protein. In the table there are under 300,000 distinct CDR3 sequences, more than 14% of which are singletons.

The chain carries TRBV28 and TRBJ1-4; TRBD1 might be the D (6 bases). The sample consisted of blood. The sequence was obtained from a woman aged 40 to 49 with Graves' hyperthyroidism that later progressed to Graves' ophthalmopathy. The CDR3 sequence is CASSLGMRGEKLFF. The CDR3 region has the DNA TGTGCCAGCAGTCTTGGGATGAGGGGGGAAAAACTGTTTTTT.